This T cell receptor beta chain was profiled in a study of blood T cells in healthy people across ages. A second PCR of 7 to 11 cycles used a sample-barcoded 5' primer and a J-beta primer mix. From the 5' RACE reads, TCRdb called clonotypes with MiXCR, one entry per CDR3 protein. The table includes some 1.4 million distinct CDR3 sequences, about 40% detected once. This clonotype was seen a handful of times. Its specificity is unknown. Findings and caveats of the study: The study regarded diversity estimates from one million T cells as underestimates. Fewer expanded clones and more diversity marked long-lived versus aged donors. TCR beta diversity tracked closely with naive T cell percentage.

With V trimmed by 5 bases and J by 3 bases, 10 bases remained unmatched. The CDR3 has 16 residues. The germline CDR1 and CDR2 sequences are SGHAT and FQNNGV. Each donor gave around 9.3 milliliters of peripheral blood. The source is a woman aged 18-29 years in good health. The sequencing input was blood. V is TRBV11-2 and J is TRBJ2-1, with 7 bases fitting TRBD2. CDR3 coding DNA: TGTGCCAGCAGCCATGGAGGCGGGAGTGTCTACAATGAGCAGTTCTTC. It encodes CASSHGGGSVYNEQFF.